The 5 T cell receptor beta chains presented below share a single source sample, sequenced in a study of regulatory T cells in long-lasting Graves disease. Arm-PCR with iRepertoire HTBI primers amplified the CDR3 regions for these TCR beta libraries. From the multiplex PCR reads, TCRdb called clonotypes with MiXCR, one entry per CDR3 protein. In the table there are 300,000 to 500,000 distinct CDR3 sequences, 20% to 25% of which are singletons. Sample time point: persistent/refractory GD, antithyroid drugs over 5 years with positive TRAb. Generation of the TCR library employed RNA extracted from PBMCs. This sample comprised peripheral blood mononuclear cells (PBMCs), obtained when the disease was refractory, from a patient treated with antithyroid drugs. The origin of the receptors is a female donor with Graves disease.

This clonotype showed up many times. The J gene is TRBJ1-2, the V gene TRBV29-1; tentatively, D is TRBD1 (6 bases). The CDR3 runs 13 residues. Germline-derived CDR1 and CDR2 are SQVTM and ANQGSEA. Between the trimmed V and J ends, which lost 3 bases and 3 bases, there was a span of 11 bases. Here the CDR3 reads CSVDWTEDYGYTF. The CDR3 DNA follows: TGCAGCGTTGACTGGACAGAAGACTATGGCTACACCTTC.

DNA of the CDR3: TGTGCCACCAGCAGAGGAGGTTTACTGGGGGCGGGCACCGGGGAGCTGTTTTTT. This gives the protein CATSRGGLLGAGTGELFF. The genes are TRBV15 and TRBJ2-2, with D perhaps TRBD1 (6 bases). The CDR3 has 18 residues. Germline V gene data show CDR1 as LNHNV and CDR2 as YYDKDF (reference sequence). Trimming removed 1 base at V and 4 bases at J, with 19 bases between. Drawing the rest from reference TRBV15 and TRBJ2-2, the complete variable domain is DAMVIQNPRYQVTQFGKPVTLSCSQTLNHNVMYWYQQKSSQAPKLLFHYYDKDFNNEADTPDNFQSRRPNTSFCFLDIRSPGLGDTAMYLCATSRGGLLGAGTGELFFGEGSRLTVL.

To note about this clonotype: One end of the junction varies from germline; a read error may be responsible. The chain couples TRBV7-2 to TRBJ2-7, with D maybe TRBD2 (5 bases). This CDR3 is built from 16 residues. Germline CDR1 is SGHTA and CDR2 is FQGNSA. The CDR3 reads CASSQESGITTYEQYF. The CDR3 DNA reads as TGCGCCAGCAGCCAAGAAAGCGGAATTACTACCTACGAGCAGTACTTC.

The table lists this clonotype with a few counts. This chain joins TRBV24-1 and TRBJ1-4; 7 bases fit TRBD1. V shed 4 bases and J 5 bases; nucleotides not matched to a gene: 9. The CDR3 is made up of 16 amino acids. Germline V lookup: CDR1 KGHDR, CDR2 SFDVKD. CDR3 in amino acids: CATSDPGTEGNEKLFF. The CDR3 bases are TGTGCCACCAGTGACCCCGGGACAGAAGGGAATGAAAAACTGTTTTTT.

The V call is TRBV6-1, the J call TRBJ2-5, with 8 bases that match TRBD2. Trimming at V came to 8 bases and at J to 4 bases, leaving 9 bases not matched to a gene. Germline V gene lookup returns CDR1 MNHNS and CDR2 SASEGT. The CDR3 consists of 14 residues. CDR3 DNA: TGTGCCAGCGCCGTCACGGGAGGGCCAGAGACCCAGTACTTC. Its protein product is CASAVTGGPETQYF.